Shown below are 26 T cell receptor beta chains from a single sample sequenced in a study of T-cell memory formation after mild COVID-19. TCRdb itself ran the 5' RACE reads through MiXCR, one entry per CDR3 protein. The sample holds roughly 170,000 distinct CDR3 sequences, 15% to 20% seen once. The sequenced sample was PBMCs or a T cell subset sorted from them (not recorded which). The receptors were sampled from a man younger than 30 who had mild COVID-19 (a few samples of this study predate the infection). Cell type and time point are not known.

The CDR3 bases are TGTGCCAGCAGTTCCACTAGCGGGGTCCGTGGGGAGACCCAGTACTTC. Translated, it gives CASSSTSGVRGETQYF. The chain combines TRBV12-3 or TRBV12-4 with TRBJ2-5, with 10 bases that match TRBD2. This CDR3 contains 16 residues. V was pared by 4 bases and J by 5 bases, with 10 bases of the junction left unmatched.

This clonotype has a handful of counts. V usage is TRBV5-1 and J usage is TRBJ1-5; TRBD1 aligns across 7 bases. From germline, CDR1 is SGHRS and CDR2 YFSETQ. With V trimmed by 3 bases and J by 3 bases, 12 bases remained unmatched. This CDR3 has 17 residues. The CDR3 sequence is CASSWPKDRTNNQPQHF. As DNA, the CDR3 is TGCGCCAGCAGCTGGCCGAAGGACAGGACGAACAATCAGCCCCAGCATTTT.

Many counts were recorded for this clonotype. The chain links TRBV7-9 to TRBJ1-1, with 9 bases that match TRBD1. The CDR3 runs 15 residues. From germline, CDR1 is SEHNR and CDR2 FQNEAQ (reference sequence). With V trimmed by 5 bases and J by 0 bases, 4 bases remained unmatched. The CDR3 DNA reads as TGTGCCAGCAGCCCGGGACAGGGCATGAACACTGAAGCTTTCTTT. This codes for CASSPGQGMNTEAFF.

The chain joins TRBV7-9 to TRBJ1-1; 7 bases align to TRBD1. Germline loops: CDR1 SEHNR, CDR2 FQNEAQ (reference sequence). The CDR3 covers 16 residues. With V trimmed by 1 base and J by 6 bases, 11 bases remained unmatched. The CDR3 bases are TGTGCCAGCAGCTTAGTAGTCGGCAGGGGGGACTCTGAAGCTTTCTTT. Protein product: CASSLVVGRGDSEAFF.

The sample holds many counts of this clonotype. V usage is TRBV4-1 and J usage is TRBJ2-1; D ambiguous. Trimming took off 2 bases at V and 1 base at J, with 15 bases between the two ends. The CDR3 runs to 17 residues. Germline CDR1 reads MGHRA; CDR2 reads YSYEKL. CDR3 nucleotide sequence: TGCGCCAGCAGCCAACCTACGGGTTATGGGTCCTACAATGAGCAGTTCTTC. Translated, it gives CASSQPTGYGSYNEQFF.

The chain combines TRBV7-2 with TRBJ2-6; D is undetermined. V lost 2 bases and J 0 bases, leaving 11 bases between the germline ends. Germline V gene lookup returns CDR1 SGHTA and CDR2 FQGNSA. This CDR3 comprises 17 residues. The CDR3 DNA follows: TGTGCCAGCAGCTTATTGGCAGTCCTCTCTGGGGCCAACGTCCTGACTTTC. It is translated as CASSLLAVLSGANVLTF.

In its sample, this clonotype was seen many times. V is TRBV9 and J is TRBJ2-1, with 7 positions matching TRBD2. The germline V gene has CDR1 SGDLS and CDR2 YYNGEE. V shed 2 bases, J shed 5 bases, and the junction held 7 bases outside the gene matches. This CDR3 has 15 amino acids. The CDR3 DNA follows: TGTGCCAGCAGCGTGACAGCGGGGCCAAACAATGAGCAGTTCTTC. It translates to CASSVTAGPNNEQFF.

The chain links TRBV4-1 to TRBJ1-2; 9 bases line up with TRBD1. Germline CDR1 and CDR2: MGHRA and YSYEKL. J lost 8 bases, V lost 4 bases, and 14 bases had no gene match. The CDR3 sequence is 16 residues long. The CDR3 sequence: CASSRKATGTGSGYTF. In nucleotides, the CDR3 is TGCGCCAGCAGCCGCAAAGCCACCGGGACAGGGAGCGGCTACACCTTC.

The chain couples TRBV6-1 to TRBJ1-4; D may be TRBD1 (5 bases). The CDR3 has 15 amino acids. Germline V lookup: CDR1 MNHNS, CDR2 SASEGT. V shed 2 bases and J shed 7 bases, with 14 bases lying between them. CDR3 residues: CASSETLGVGEKLFF. The CDR3 DNA follows: TGTGCCAGCAGTGAAACTTTGGGGGTTGGTGAAAAACTGTTTTTT.

In its sample, this clonotype was seen many times. The CDR3: CASSLGLANTGELFF. The CDR3 nucleotides read TGTGCCAGCAGTTTGGGACTAGCGAACACCGGGGAGCTGTTTTTT. J is TRBJ2-2 and V is TRBV6-2 or TRBV6-3; 8 bases map to TRBD2. The CDR3 runs to 15 residues. V shed 4 bases and J 0 bases; nucleotides not matched to a gene: 1. CDR1 and CDR2 from the germline V gene are MNHEY and SVGEGT.

The chain combines TRBV29-1 with TRBJ1-1; 8 bases are shared with TRBD1. The V segment lost 8 bases and the J segment 1 base; nucleotides outside the gene matches: 3. Germline values: CDR1 SQVTM, CDR2 ANQGSEA. The CDR3 has 12 residues. The DNA for the CDR3 is TGCAGCTTGGGGACAGGGAACACTGAAGCTTTCTTT. Encoded protein: CSLGTGNTEAFF.

This clonotype was found a few times. The chain combines TRBV11-2 with TRBJ1-1, with TRBD1 matching 10 bases. Trimming took 6 bases from V and 6 from J; bases not matched to a gene: 7. Germline loops: CDR1 SGHAT, CDR2 FQNNGV. The CDR3 sequence is 14 residues long. The CDR3 protein is CASRPPGQGSEAFF. In nucleotides, the CDR3 is TGTGCCAGCAGGCCACCGGGACAGGGGTCTGAAGCTTTCTTT.

This clonotype was observed a handful of times. The V and J genes are TRBV5-6 and TRBJ1-5; 8 nucleotides match TRBD1. The CDR3 is 16 amino acids. J was trimmed by 6 bases and V by 4 bases; bases with no gene match: 12. The germline V gene encodes CDR1 SGHDT and CDR2 YYEEEE. The CDR3 is CASSTGGGATFQPQHF. CDR3 DNA sequence: TGTGCCAGCAGCACAGGGGGGGGAGCAACTTTTCAGCCCCAGCATTTT.

The gene calls are TRBV5-1 and TRBJ2-7; possibly TRBD1 for D (6 bases). The CDR3 extends over 15 amino acids. Germline V CDR1 and CDR2: SGHRS, YFSETQ. V was pared by 0 bases and J by 5 bases, with 15 bases between. The CDR3 spells CASSLGTGQVHEQYV. The CDR3 DNA reads TGCGCCAGCAGCTTGGGAACGGGACAAGTCCACGAGCAGTACGTC.

The V gene is TRBV7-2, the J gene TRBJ2-7, with TRBD1 as a possible D gene (5 bases). The CDR3 runs 14 residues. Trimming took off 3 bases at V and 2 bases at J, with 11 bases between the two ends. Germline assignment: CDR1 SGHTA and CDR2 FQGNSA. The CDR3 is CASSFALGAYEQYV. In nucleotides, the CDR3 is TGTGCCAGCAGCTTTGCGTTAGGGGCCTACGAGCAGTACGTC.

There are a few counts of this clonotype. This chain connects TRBV5-1 to TRBJ1-1; 7 nucleotides match TRBD1. The CDR3 runs 12 residues. The V segment lost 7 bases and the J segment 4 bases; nucleotides outside the gene matches: 4. CDR1 and CDR2 (germline): SGHRS, YFSETQ. The CDR3 nucleotides read TGCGCCAGCCACCAGGGGGGCACTGAAGCTTTCTTT. Amino acids: CASHQGGTEAFF.

The chain recombines TRBV25-1 with TRBJ1-4; D is ambiguous. Trimming removed 3 bases from V and 8 bases from J, with 16 bases in between. Germline V gene data show CDR1 as MGHDK and CDR2 as SYGVNS. This CDR3 has 15 residues. CDR3 sequence (DNA): TGTGCCAGCAGTGAGGTCGGGGTAAAAGGGGAAAAACTGTTTTTT. Amino acid sequence: CASSEVGVKGEKLFF.

A few counts support this clonotype. J is TRBJ2-5 and V is TRBV4-3, with D possibly being TRBD1 (6 bases). Germline V gene sequence: CDR1 LGHNA, CDR2 YSLEER. Trimming stripped 0 bases from V and 5 bases from J, with 13 bases between. CDR3 length equals 15 residues. The CDR3 is CASSQDRTGMETQYF. CDR3 DNA: TGCGCCAGCAGCCAAGATAGAACAGGGATGGAGACCCAGTACTTC.

The chain is built from TRBV5-5 and TRBJ2-7; 8 nucleotides align to TRBD2. V lost 4 bases and J lost 0; bases outside the gene matches: 6. The CDR3 spans 15 residues. CDR1 is SGHKS, CDR2 YYEKEE, per germline (reference sequence). CDR3 region: CASSPGGGNSYEQYF. CDR3 coding DNA: TGTGCCAGCAGCCCGGGGGGGGGCAACTCCTACGAGCAGTACTTC.

The rearrangement joins TRBV6-2 or TRBV6-3 to TRBJ1-2, with D unresolved. Trimming removed 1 base at V and 0 bases at J, with 15 bases between. Per the germline V gene, CDR1 is MNHEY and CDR2 is SVGEGT. The CDR3 extends over 17 amino acids. The CDR3 sequence is CASSYYPALEANYGYTF. The CDR3 DNA follows: TGTGCCAGCAGTTACTACCCCGCACTCGAAGCTAACTATGGCTACACCTTC.

The chain joins TRBV2 to TRBJ2-1; 9 nucleotides match TRBD1. This CDR3 is built from 14 residues. Trimming at V came to 8 bases and at J to 6 bases, leaving 8 bases not matched to a gene. Germline assignment: CDR1 SNHLY and CDR2 FYNNEI. CDR3 coding DNA: TGTGCCAGCCGAGGGACAGGGAAGGGCAATGAGCAGTTCTTC. Protein sequence: CASRGTGKGNEQFF.

Only a few counts were recorded for this clonotype. The V gene is TRBV10-3, the J gene TRBJ2-5; a weak D match, TRBD2 (6 bases). CDR1 is ENHRY, CDR2 SYGVKD, per germline. The V end was cut by 6 bases, the J end by 2 bases, with 19 bases between. CDR3 size: 16 residues. CDR3 sequence: CAISSSRDSLQETQYF. For the CDR3, the DNA is TGTGCCATCAGCAGTAGCCGGGACTCACTACAAGAGACCCAGTACTTC.

This clonotype showed up just a few times. CDR3 DNA: TGCGCCAGCACGCCCAACCAAGAGACCCAGTACTTC. It codes for CASTPNQETQYF. The chain joins TRBV5-1 to TRBJ2-5; D gene ambiguous. This CDR3 comprises 12 residues. CDR1 and CDR2 (germline): SGHRS, YFSETQ. Trimming left V 6 bases short and J 0 bases short, with 6 bases between.

This clonotype was counted only a few times. J is TRBJ2-7 and V is TRBV30; D gene ambiguous. The CDR3 contains 11 residues. Germline V gene sequence: CDR1 GTSNPN, CDR2 SVGIG (reference sequence). V lost 1 base, J lost 4 bases, and 5 bases lay in between. CDR3 sequence reads: CAWSATYEQYF. CDR3 bases: TGTGCCTGGAGTGCGACGTACGAGCAGTACTTC.

V usage is TRBV5-1 and J usage is TRBJ1-5; no firm D call. CDR3 size: 15 residues. Germline lookup yields CDR1 SGHRS and CDR2 YFSETQ. V was pared by 4 bases and J by 5 bases, with 16 bases between. The CDR3 protein is CASSEGAMMDQPQHF. CDR3 in DNA: TGCGCCAGCAGCGAGGGAGCCATGATGGATCAGCCCCAGCATTTT.

This clonotype appeared a few times. The gene calls are TRBV29-1 and TRBJ1-1; no reliable D call. Trimming removed 4 bases at V and 5 bases at J, with 5 bases between. The CDR3 spans 10 residues. The germline V gene has CDR1 SQVTM and CDR2 ANQGSEA. As DNA, the CDR3 is TGCAGCGTTGGTGGTACTGAAGCTTTCTTT. It yields the protein CSVGGTEAFF. The full variable domain, rest sourced from reference TRBV29-1 and TRBJ1-1, is SAVISQKPSRDICQRGTSLTIQCQVDSQVTMMFWYRQQPGQSLTLIATANQGSEATYESGFVIDKFPISRPNLTFSTLTVSNMSPEDSSIYLCSVGGTEAFFGQGTRLTVV.